These T cell receptor beta chains were read from a single sample in a study of blood T cell repertoires in COVID-19. Here immunoSEQ multiplex PCR was the method, and the copy in TCRdb shows in-frame clones only, minus some. Among about 220,000 clones listed, 84% were seen once. The specimen was peripheral blood. All receptors derive from a man aged 45-65 years with active or convalescent COVID-19. The CDR3 runs from the conserved cysteine through the conserved F or W. A D gene is named only where the DNA matches it firmly. Size tells how often a clone was seen (once, few, many) or the class of an expanded clone, and some rows leave it out.

J gene | clone size | D gene | V gene | CDR3 DNA | CDR3 protein
TRBJ2-6 | NA | NA | TRBV3-1/TRBV3-2 | TGTGCCAGCAGCCGACTGGGAGAGGGGGCCAACGTCCTGACTTTC | CASSRLGEGANVLTF
TRBJ2-3 | NA | TRBD2 | TRBV7-2 | TGTGCCAGCAGTCGACGAGCGGGGACCCTCGGGGCAGATACGCAGTATTTT | CASSRRAGTLGADTQYF
TRBJ2-2 | NA | NA | TRBV5-1 | TGCGCCAGCACCCCTATGATGATGGAGACTAGAAGCACCGGGGAGCTGTTTTTT | CASTPMMMETRSTGELFF
TRBJ2-1 | NA | TRBD2 | TRBV4-2 | TGTGCCAGCAGCCAAGAATGGGGCGGGGGGGCCCGTTTAAATGAGCAGTTCTTC | CASSQEWGGGARLNEQFF
TRBJ2-3 | few | TRBD2 | TRBV28 | TGTGCCAGCGTCCGAGCGGGAGCGGGAGATACGCAGTATTTT | CASVRAGAGDTQYF
TRBJ1-5 | NA | NA | TRBV4-3 | TGCGCCAGCAGCCAAGTCTTGCATGGGGCTGCAGAAATTGGAGAGCCCCAGCATTTT | CASSQVLHGAAEIGEPQHF
TRBJ2-5 | NA | NA | TRBV5-1 | TGCGCCAGCAGCCCCGGACAGTCTTTGGAGACCCAGTACTTC | CASSPGQSLETQYF
TRBJ2-5 | NA | NA | TRBV4-3 | TGCGCCAGCAGCCAACATTCGGGAGAGACCCAGTACTTC | CASSQHSGETQYF
TRBJ1-3 | NA | NA | TRBV10-3 | TGTGCCATGAGGACAGCCTCTGGAAACACCATATATTTT | CAMRTASGNTIYF
TRBJ2-3 | few | TRBD2 | TRBV5-4 | TGTGCCAGCAGCTCCGGACTAGCGGGGTCCACAGATACGCAGTATTTT | CASSSGLAGSTDTQYF
TRBJ2-1 | NA | TRBD1 | TRBV15 | TGTGCCACTCGACCGACAGGGGTGTCCTACAATGAGCAGTTCTTC | CATRPTGVSYNEQFF
TRBJ1-1 | NA | TRBD1 | TRBV2 | TGTGCCAGCAGTGAATCCACAGGGGGCTATGAAGCTTTCTTT | CASSESTGGYEAFF
TRBJ2-2 | NA | TRBD2 | TRBV3-1/TRBV3-2 | TGTGCCAGCAGCCAAGGGCCAGCGGGGGGGCATAGCACCGGGGAGCTGTTTTTT | CASSQGPAGGHSTGELFF
TRBJ1-1 | NA | NA | TRBV7-2 | TGTGCCAGCAGCCTTCACCACAGGGTTTCTTCTGAAGCTTTCTTT | CASSLHHRVSSEAFF
TRBJ1-6 | NA | NA | TRBV13 | TGTGCCAGCAGCGCGGGGACGGGGAATTCACCCCTCCACTTT | CASSAGTGNSPLHF
TRBJ1-2 | NA | TRBD1 | TRBV18 | TGTGCCAGCTCACCGCTAGGGACAGGGGGAAACTATGGCTACACCTTC | CASSPLGTGGNYGYTF
TRBJ1-5 | NA | NA | TRBV6-2/TRBV6-3 | TGTGCCAGCAGTTACGGTGATACGGGCAATCAGCCCCAGCATTTT | CASSYGDTGNQPQHF
TRBJ2-7 | NA | TRBD2 | TRBV5-1 | TGCGCCAGCAGCCCCCTCTCGGGGGGGGCCTATGAGCAGTACTTC | CASSPLSGGAYEQYF
TRBJ2-4 | NA | NA | TRBV28 | TGTGCCAGCAGTTTCCGGGGGTCGGCCAAAAACATTCAGTACTTC | CASSFRGSAKNIQYF
TRBJ1-5 | NA | NA | TRBV6-1 | TGTGCCAGCAGTGAAACTTACTGGCAGCCCCAGCATTTT | CASSETYWQPQHF
TRBJ1-2 | NA | NA | TRBV6-5 | TGTGCCAGCAGTATGGGGGAGGGGTATGGCTACACCTTC | CASSMGEGYGYTF
TRBJ1-4 | NA | TRBD1 | TRBV14 | TGTGCCAGCAGCCAAACCCCGGAGACAGGGGTGGATGAAAAACTGTTTTTT | CASSQTPETGVDEKLFF
TRBJ2-1 | NA | TRBD2 | TRBV24-1 | TGTGCCACCAGTGACACACTAGCGGGGGGGCGGTCTGAGCAGTTCTTC | CATSDTLAGGRSEQFF
TRBJ2-7 | NA | NA | TRBV5-6 | TGTGCCAGCAGCTTGGATGGGGGGAGGTACGAGCAGTACTTC | CASSLDGGRYEQYF
TRBJ1-2 | NA | NA | TRBV15 | TGTGCCACCAGCACTAGACCGATATCTAACTATGGCTACACCTTC | CATSTRPISNYGYTF
TRBJ2-2 | NA | NA | TRBV7-2 | TGTGCCAGCAGCTACGGTCCCTACACCGGGGAGCTGTTTTTT | CASSYGPYTGELFF
TRBJ1-2 | few | TRBD1 | TRBV4-3 | TGCGCCAGCAGCCAAAGACAGGGCGCTAGGGGCTACACCTTC | CASSQRQGARGYTF
TRBJ1-2 | NA | NA | TRBV4-1 | TGCGCCAGCAGCCGTTCCGGGAATAATGGCTACACCTTC | CASSRSGNNGYTF
TRBJ1-1 | NA | NA | TRBV7-8 | TGTGCCAGCAGCTTAGAGGGCAGGGGGAACACTGAAGCTTTCTTT | CASSLEGRGNTEAFF
TRBJ1-6 | NA | NA | TRBV7-2 | TGTGCCAGCAGCTTAGGGGGAGATATATCACCCCTCCACTTT | CASSLGGDISPLHF